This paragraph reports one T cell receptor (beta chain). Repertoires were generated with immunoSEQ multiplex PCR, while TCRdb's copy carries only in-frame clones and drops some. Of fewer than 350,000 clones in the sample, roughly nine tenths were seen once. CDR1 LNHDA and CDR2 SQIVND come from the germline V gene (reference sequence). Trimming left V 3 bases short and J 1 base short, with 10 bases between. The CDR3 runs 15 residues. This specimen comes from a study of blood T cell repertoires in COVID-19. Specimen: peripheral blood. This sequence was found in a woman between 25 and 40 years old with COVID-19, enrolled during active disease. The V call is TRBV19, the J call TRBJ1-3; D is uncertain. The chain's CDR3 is CASSIGLLSGNTIYF. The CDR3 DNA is TGTGCCAGTAGTATTGGTCTGCTATCTGGAAACACCATATATTTT.